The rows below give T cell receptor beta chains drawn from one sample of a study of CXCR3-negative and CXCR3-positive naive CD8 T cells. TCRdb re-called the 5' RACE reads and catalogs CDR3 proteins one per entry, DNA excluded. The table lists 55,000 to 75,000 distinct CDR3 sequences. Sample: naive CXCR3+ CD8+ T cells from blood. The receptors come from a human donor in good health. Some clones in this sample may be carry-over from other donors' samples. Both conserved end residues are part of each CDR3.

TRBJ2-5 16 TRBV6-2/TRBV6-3 CASSYPLGGDEETQYF
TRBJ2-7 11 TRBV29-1 CSVEAGTEQYF
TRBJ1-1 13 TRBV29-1 CSVHRGGSTEAFF
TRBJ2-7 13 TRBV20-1 CSARSGSSYEQYF
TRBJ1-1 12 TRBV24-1 CATSDLGTEAFF
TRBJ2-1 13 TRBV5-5 CASSLWLYNEQFF
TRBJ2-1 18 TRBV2 CASRDGTSGGIRFDEQFF
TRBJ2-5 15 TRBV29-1 CSADNAEKYQETQYF
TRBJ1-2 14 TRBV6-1 CASSEAKGADGYTF
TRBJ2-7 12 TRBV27 CATWDGYYEQYF
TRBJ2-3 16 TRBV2 CASTGSGGPPTDTQYF
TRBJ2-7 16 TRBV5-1 CASSAHQGEQNYEQYF
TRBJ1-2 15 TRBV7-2 CASGYGTGGGYGYTF
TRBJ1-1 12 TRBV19 CAPAGRPTEAFF
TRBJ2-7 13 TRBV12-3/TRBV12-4 CASTSGPAWRQYF
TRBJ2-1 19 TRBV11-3 CASSSDSLLAGGAYNEQFF
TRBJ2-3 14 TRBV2 CASTNSLAVDTQYF
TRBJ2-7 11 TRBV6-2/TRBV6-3 CASSYASEQYF
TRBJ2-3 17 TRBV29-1 CSVEFHGLAPGTDTQYF
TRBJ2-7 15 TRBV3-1 CASSARGWGSYEQYF
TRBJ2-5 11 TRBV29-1 CSVPEVGTQYF
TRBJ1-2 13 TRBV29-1 CSVNSGASYGYTF
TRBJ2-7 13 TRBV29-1 CSVGGGNSYEQYF
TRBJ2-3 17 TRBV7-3 CASSLDGTYGSTDTQYF
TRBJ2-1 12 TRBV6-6 CASSFQVNEQFF
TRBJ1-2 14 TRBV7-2 CASSARGRGDGYTF
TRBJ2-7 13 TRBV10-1 CASSETGTYEQYF
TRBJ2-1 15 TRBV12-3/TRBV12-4 CASSFGLVTYNEQFF